The text below deals with one TCR beta chain. What it binds is unknown. Repertoires were generated with immunoSEQ multiplex PCR, while TCRdb's copy carries only in-frame clones and drops some. Among more than 2 million clones, around 95% were seen once, and the ten largest hold approximately 1.6%. This specimen belongs to a study of shared clonotypes between healthy human individuals. Notes on the study in general: Apart from blood, nothing was sampled; tissue repertoires likely differ. Generally, naive subsets (rather than memory subsets) showed larger estimated richness.

CD45RO-negative cells were positively selected for CCR7, leaving out terminally differentiated effector memory CD45RA+ cells. V was trimmed by 5 bases and J by 6 bases, leaving 14 bases between them. The CDR3 sequence is 13 residues long. The germline V gene encodes CDR1 SGHAT and CDR2 FQDESV (reference sequence). This sequence originates from a man between 18 and 29 years old in good health. Some clones in this sample may be carry-over from other donors' samples. The V call is TRBV11-1, the J call TRBJ2-7, with D possibly being TRBD1 (5 bases). Sequencing was done on a sample of naive CD8+ T cells from PBMCs. The CDR3 is CASSRRWGGEQYF. For the CDR3, the DNA is TGTGCCAGCAGCCGCCGGTGGGGCGGCGAGCAGTACTTC. Drawing the rest from reference TRBV11-1 and TRBJ2-7, the complete variable domain is EAEVAQSPRYKITEKSQAVAFWCDPISGHATLYWYRQILGQGPELLVQFQDESVVDDSQLPKDRFSAERLKGVDSTLKIQPAELGDSAMYLCASSRRWGGEQYFGPGTRLTVT.